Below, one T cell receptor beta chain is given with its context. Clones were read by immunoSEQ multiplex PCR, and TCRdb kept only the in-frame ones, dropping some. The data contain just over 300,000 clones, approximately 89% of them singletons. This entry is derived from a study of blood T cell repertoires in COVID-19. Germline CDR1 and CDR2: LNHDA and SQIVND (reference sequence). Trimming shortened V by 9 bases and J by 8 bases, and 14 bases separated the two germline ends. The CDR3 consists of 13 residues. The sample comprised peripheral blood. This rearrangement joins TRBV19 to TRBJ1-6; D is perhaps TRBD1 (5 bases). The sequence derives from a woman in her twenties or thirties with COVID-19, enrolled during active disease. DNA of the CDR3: TGTGCCAGCCAGACAGCTTTGGATTCACCCCTCCACTTT. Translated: CASQTALDSPLHF.